Presented here are 27 T cell receptor beta chains from one specimen sequenced in a study of CD8+ T cells in alopecia areata. Treatment given: oral pan-JAK inhibitor, 5-10 mg twice daily. After isolation, RNA underwent reverse transcription to generate cDNA as the sequencing template. Measured with immunoSEQ multiplex PCR; TCRdb has only the in-frame clones, and not every one. Among 190,000 or so clones, 58% were seen once, and the ten largest hold approximately 5.1%. Sequences were derived from CD4+ T cells sorted from blood, sampled at week 24, from a patient treated with tofacitinib. These receptors came from a human donor with alopecia areata.

Many counts were recorded for this clone. The chain recombines TRBV11-2 with TRBJ2-1; the match to TRBD2 covers 8 bases. The CDR3 length is 17 residues. Germline V gene data show CDR1 as SGHAT and CDR2 as FQNNGV. V dropped 6 bases and J dropped 4; count of bases not matched to a gene: 14. DNA of the CDR3: TGTGCCAGCAGAACCCAGGGCGGGAGGTCCTCTTACAATGAGCAGTTCTTC. Its translation is CASRTQGGRSSYNEQFF.

This clone was counted between two and nine times. The rearrangement joins TRBV7-2 to TRBJ2-1; possibly TRBD2 for D (5 bases). Germline CDR1 SGHTA, CDR2 FQGNSA. V gave up 2 bases and J gave up 10 bases, with 15 bases separating them. CDR3 length: 14 amino acids. The DNA for the CDR3 is TGTGCCAGCAGCTTATTAGGACGGACGGGGGAGCAGTTCTTC. Amino acid sequence: CASSLLGRTGEQFF.

The V and J genes are TRBV30 and TRBJ2-2; either TRBD1 or TRBD2 may fit D (5 bases each). CDR1 is GTSNPN and CDR2 is SVGIG in the germline V gene (reference sequence). This CDR3 comprises 12 residues. The CDR3 loop is CAAGRGSGELFF. The CDR3 bases are TGTGCGGCGGGTAGGGGATCCGGGGAGCTGTTTTTT.

This clone was detected only a few times. The chain has TRBV7-8 and TRBJ1-6, with a possible D match to TRBD1 (5 bases). The CDR3 covers 16 residues. From germline, CDR1 is SGHVS and CDR2 FQNEAQ. The ends were cut back, 1 base at V and 7 bases at J, with 14 bases in the middle. The CDR3 sequence is CASSLVWGGGNSPLHF. The DNA of the CDR3 is TGTGCCAGCAGCTTAGTCTGGGGGGGTGGGAATTCACCCCTCCACTTT.

The rearrangement uses TRBV30 and TRBJ2-7, with unresolved D. Trimming cost V 0 bases and J 2 bases, with 11 bases left between them. The CDR3 is made up of 14 amino acids. Germline loops: CDR1 GTSNPN, CDR2 SVGIG (reference sequence). Here the CDR3 DNA reads TGTGCCTGGAGTGTAGCAGCGTTTCCCTACGAGCAGTACTTC. Translating gives CAWSVAAFPYEQYF.

J is TRBJ1-5 and V is TRBV6-5, with D unresolved. Germline V lookup: CDR1 MNHEY, CDR2 SVGAGI. The V end lost 0 bases, the J end lost 1 base, and 7 bases lay between the germline ends. The CDR3 loop spans 15 amino acids. The CDR3 loop reads CASSYSIVSNQPQHF. In DNA, the CDR3 is TGTGCCAGCAGTTACTCGATAGTGAGCAATCAGCCCCAGCATTTT.

The rearrangement uses TRBV5-4 and TRBJ2-5, with TRBD2 matching 9 bases. The germline V gene has CDR1 SGHNT and CDR2 YYREEE (reference sequence). The CDR3 runs to 18 residues. Trimming removed 4 bases from V and 1 base from J; junction bases left unmatched: 14. The CDR3 bases are TGTGCCAGCAGCCAAGATCTACTAGCGGGTTTAGCCCAAGAGACCCAGTACTTC. It specifies CASSQDLLAGLAQETQYF.

V is TRBV29-1 and J is TRBJ2-5, with unresolved D. V was clipped by 2 bases and J by 1 base, with 8 bases between them. The V gene's germline CDR1 is SQVTM and CDR2 ANQGSEA. The CDR3 is 13 amino acids. CDR3 amino acids: CSVERNTQETQYF. For the CDR3, the DNA is TGCAGCGTTGAAAGGAATACCCAAGAGACCCAGTACTTC.

This chain joins TRBV2 and TRBJ2-7; TRBD2 aligns across 9 bases. The CDR3 has 14 amino acids. The V gene's germline CDR1 is SNHLY and CDR2 FYNNEI. Trimming at V came to 10 bases and at J to 2 bases, leaving 9 bases not matched to a gene. This CDR3 reads CATEAGGFAYEQYF. The CDR3 DNA sequence: TGTGCCACGGAAGCGGGGGGTTTCGCCTACGAGCAGTACTTC.

This clone was picked up many times. The junction does not match germline at one end; this may be a read error. This chain connects TRBV18 to TRBJ2-1, with TRBD2 as a possible D gene (6 bases). In germline, CDR1 is KGHSH, CDR2 LQKENI. CDR3 length: 15 residues. The CDR3 protein is CASSKVGGSYDEQFF. CDR3 DNA sequence: TGTGCCAGCTCAAAGGTGGGGGGAAGCTACGATGAGCAGTTCTTC.

The rearrangement links TRBV18 to TRBJ2-1; D is unresolved. CDR3 size: 17 residues. V was clipped by 2 bases and J by 5 bases, with 19 bases between them. Germline V lookup: CDR1 KGHSH, CDR2 LQKENI. CDR3 in amino acids: CASSPGSQPSFDNEQFF. DNA for the CDR3: TGTGCCAGCTCACCAGGTAGCCAACCAAGTTTCGACAATGAGCAGTTCTTC.

This clone was seen only a few times. The rearrangement joins TRBV11-1 to TRBJ2-1; TRBD2 matches 8 bases. The CDR3 has 13 amino acids. V dropped 4 bases and J dropped 7; count of bases not matched to a gene: 3. Germline CDR1 is SGHAT and CDR2 is FQDESV (reference sequence). The DNA of the CDR3 is TGTGCCAGCAGCTCGGGCGGGGGGAATGAGCAGTTCTTC. This codes for CASSSGGGNEQFF.

This clone was picked up a small number of times. The V call is TRBV29-1, the J call TRBJ2-5; D gene ambiguous. V lost 4 bases and J 3 bases, leaving 6 bases between the germline ends. This CDR3 contains 11 residues. Germline V gene sequence: CDR1 SQVTM, CDR2 ANQGSEA. For the CDR3, the DNA is TGCAGCGTTGGGGGAAAAGAGACCCAGTACTTC. Its protein is CSVGGKETQYF.

This clone was counted ten times or more. V gene TRBV28 combines with J gene TRBJ2-1; 9 nucleotides align to TRBD1. Per germline, CDR1 MDHEN and CDR2 SYDVKM. The CDR3 extends over 13 amino acids. V gave up 3 bases and J gave up 11 bases; unmatched junction bases: 5. The CDR3 here is CASSFVGTGKQFF. The CDR3 coding sequence is TGTGCCAGCAGTTTCGTTGGGACAGGGAAGCAGTTCTTC.

V and J are TRBV11-2 and TRBJ2-7; D is possibly TRBD1 or TRBD2 (7 bases each). Germline V CDR1 and CDR2: SGHAT, FQNNGV. CDR3 size: 12 residues. Between the trimmed V and J ends, which lost 5 bases and 6 bases, there was a span of 11 bases. The CDR3 DNA reads TGTGCCAGCAGCCAGGGGGGGAGCGAGCAGTACTTC. Protein sequence: CASSQGGSEQYF.

The CDR3 nucleotides read TGTGCCAGCAGCTTTAGCACCGGGGAGCTGTTTTTT. Its protein is CASSFSTGELFF. The chain has TRBV7-3 and TRBJ2-2; no firm D call. The V end lost 3 bases, the J end lost 4 bases, and 3 bases lay between the germline ends. Germline CDR1 SGHTA, CDR2 FQGTGA. CDR3 length equals 12 residues.

The chain joins TRBV7-2 to TRBJ2-3; 11 bases agree with TRBD2. V was pared by 4 bases and J by 6 bases, with 9 bases of the junction left unmatched. The germline V gene encodes CDR1 SGHTA and CDR2 FQGNSA. The CDR3 runs to 16 residues. The DNA of the CDR3 is TGTGCCAGCAGCTCGACTAGCGGGACCGGGCGGGATACGCAGTATTTT. Protein product: CASSSTSGTGRDTQYF.

This chain links TRBV5-6 with TRBJ2-1, with a weak D call TRBD1 (6 bases). CDR1 is SGHDT, CDR2 YYEEEE, per germline. The CDR3 is made up of 16 amino acids. Trimming took off 2 bases at V and 5 bases at J, with 17 bases between the two ends. CDR3 residues: CASSFLGGRRDNEQFF. DNA for the CDR3: TGTGCCAGCAGCTTTTTAGGGGGACGTAGGGACAATGAGCAGTTCTTC.

This clone was observed many times. The chain is built from TRBV7-9 and TRBJ1-3; unclear D gene. CDR1 and CDR2 (germline): SEHNR, FQNEAQ (reference sequence). The CDR3 loop spans 14 amino acids. The ends were cut back, 5 bases at V and 2 bases at J, with 10 bases in the middle. The CDR3 coding sequence is TGTGCCAGCAGCCGGGCGGGGACTGGAAACACCATATATTTT. This encodes CASSRAGTGNTIYF.

The chain couples TRBV7-8 to TRBJ2-6; D unresolved. From germline, CDR1 is SGHVS and CDR2 FQNEAQ. The CDR3 is made up of 14 amino acids. V was trimmed by 0 bases and J by 4 bases, leaving 4 bases between them. DNA for the CDR3: TGTGCCAGCAGCTTAGCGCTCGGGGCCAACGTCCTGACTTTC. Its translation is CASSLALGANVLTF.

There are a few counts of this clone. The genes are TRBV7-9 and TRBJ1-5; D gene unclear. CDR1 and CDR2 (germline): SEHNR, FQNEAQ (reference sequence). This CDR3 has 17 amino acids. The V gene lost 4 bases and the J gene lost 2 bases, with 18 bases spanning the gap. CDR3 amino acids: CASSSDTGPWGNQPQHF. The DNA of the CDR3 is TGTGCCAGCAGCTCTGATACCGGGCCTTGGGGCAATCAGCCCCAGCATTTT.

The count of this clone is one. The chain uses TRBV27 and TRBJ1-1; D not resolved. The CDR3 contains 14 residues. V was clipped by 5 bases and J by 4 bases, with 14 bases between them. Looked up from germline, CDR1 is MNHEY and CDR2 is SMNVEV (reference sequence). This CDR3 is CASSTHRGTTEAFF. The CDR3 nucleotides are TGTGCCAGCAGTACCCACAGAGGAACCACTGAAGCTTTCTTT.

The chain couples TRBV4-3 to TRBJ2-7, with D maybe TRBD2 (5 bases). This CDR3 spans 14 amino acids. Looked up from germline, CDR1 is LGHNA and CDR2 is YSLEER. V gave up 1 base and J gave up 2 bases, with 9 bases separating them. The CDR3 is CASSQVPGTYEQYF. The CDR3 region has the DNA TGCGCCAGCAGCCAAGTTCCGGGGACCTACGAGCAGTACTTC.

This chain connects TRBV6-1 to TRBJ2-6, with D unresolved. Germline V gene data show CDR1 as MNHNS and CDR2 as SASEGT. V lost 2 bases and J 2 bases, leaving 7 bases between the germline ends. This CDR3 region has 15 residues. The CDR3 reads CASSESSTGANVLTF. In nucleotides, the CDR3 is TGTGCCAGCAGTGAAAGTTCTACTGGGGCCAACGTCCTGACTTTC.

The chain combines TRBV30 with TRBJ2-3; TRBD1 aligns across 8 bases. The V segment lost 2 bases and the J segment 0 bases; nucleotides outside the gene matches: 7. This CDR3 is 16 amino acids long. Per the germline V gene, CDR1 is GTSNPN and CDR2 is SVGIG (reference sequence). CDR3 amino acids: CAWSPGTGYSTDTQYF. The DNA of the CDR3 is TGTGCCTGGAGTCCCGGGACAGGCTATAGCACAGATACGCAGTATTTT.

This clone was recorded only once. V usage is TRBV11-2 and J usage is TRBJ2-3; D possibly matches TRBD1 or TRBD2 (5 bases each). The CDR3 has 16 amino acids. Trimming cost V 0 bases and J 1 base, with 11 bases left between them. Germline-derived CDR1 and CDR2 are SGHAT and FQNNGV. The CDR3 reads CASSLDRGLGTDTQYF. For the CDR3, the DNA is TGTGCCAGCAGCTTAGACCGGGGCCTGGGCACAGATACGCAGTATTTT. The full variable domain, rest sourced from reference TRBV11-2 and TRBJ2-3, is EAGVAQSPRYKIIEKRQSVAFWCNPISGHATLYWYQQILGQGPKLLIQFQNNGVVDDSQLPKDRFSAERLKGVDSTLKIQPAKLEDSAVYLCASSLDRGLGTDTQYFGPGTRLTVL.

The CDR3 DNA reads TGTGCCAGCAATCACCGGGCAGGGTTAGCCTCCTACGAGCAGTACTTC. It yields the protein CASNHRAGLASYEQYF. V gene TRBV6-6 combines with J gene TRBJ2-7, with D tentatively TRBD1 (5 bases). Trimming left V 7 bases short and J 0 bases short, with 19 bases between. Germline lookup yields CDR1 MNHNY and CDR2 SVGAGI (reference sequence). CDR3 length equals 16 residues.